This TCR beta chain was identified in a study of blood T cell repertoires in COVID-19. Study-level information: Spain, Italy and the United States supplied samples that represented acute and convalescent COVID-19. T cells, B-cell-depleted T cells, or PBMCs supplied cDNA or gDNA.

The V and J ends lost 6 bases and 7 bases, in that order; junction bases with no gene match: 13. The CDR3 length is 16 residues. Per the germline V gene, CDR1 is MNHEY and CDR2 is SVGEGT. Source study methods: Estimates of nucleated cell counts were drawn from the amplification of reference gene primers. The data were produced by immunoSEQ multiplex PCR, yet TCRdb's version contains in-frame clones alone and is incomplete. The V and J calls and the clone size are those of that table, but D and trimming were determined from the DNA. This table holds about 140,000 clones, 88% found once. This TCR was recovered from a man aged 50 to 60 with active or convalescent COVID-19. The sequenced sample consisted of peripheral blood. The chain is built from TRBV6-2 or TRBV6-3 and TRBJ2-1; 9 bases fit TRBD2. The CDR3 loop is CASSTLREGRRNEQFF. As DNA, the CDR3 is TGTGCCAGCAGCACCTTGCGGGAGGGGCGCCGGAATGAGCAGTTCTTC.